The next 31 T cell receptor beta chains were all read from a single sample in a study of PD-L1 blockade in urothelial cancer. Described time point: pretreatment peripheral blood. This table comes from immunoSEQ multiplex PCR, and its TCRdb copy is limited to in-frame clones, with some not included. The table has 98,000 or so clones, roughly 89% seen once. The sample in question was PBMCs, obtained around atezolizumab (anti-PD-L1) treatment. The receptor set was obtained from a man aged 55-75 years with urothelial cancer.

The J gene is TRBJ1-4, the V gene TRBV9; D possibly corresponds to TRBD1 (6 bases). The germline V gene encodes CDR1 SGDLS and CDR2 YYNGEE. V dropped 0 bases and J dropped 7 bases, with 16 bases sitting between them. The CDR3 contains 16 residues. The CDR3 loop reads CASSVGLGTSSEKLFF. As DNA, the CDR3 is TGTGCCAGCAGCGTAGGCCTCGGGACATCGAGTGAAAAACTGTTTTTT.

This chain links TRBV5-1 with TRBJ2-3; 10 bases line up with TRBD1. CDR1 is SGHRS, CDR2 YFSETQ, per germline. Trimming at V came to 4 bases and at J to 4 bases, leaving 12 bases not matched to a gene. This CDR3 contains 17 residues. In DNA, the CDR3 is TGCGCCAGCAGCGCCGGCCCCGGGACAGGGGACCCAGATACGCAGTATTTT. It translates to CASSAGPGTGDPDTQYF.

The chain uses TRBV7-3 and TRBJ2-7; D is perhaps TRBD1 (5 bases). This CDR3 is built from 13 residues. Germline V lookup: CDR1 SGHTA, CDR2 FQGTGA. V dropped 8 bases and J dropped 6 bases, with 17 bases sitting between them. CDR3 residues: CASARSRDGEQYF. In nucleotides, the CDR3 is TGTGCCAGCGCAAGATCCAGGGATGGCGAGCAGTACTTC.

The J gene is TRBJ2-3, the V gene TRBV4-1, with 9 nucleotides matching TRBD2. CDR1 is MGHRA, CDR2 YSYEKL, per germline. The CDR3 is made up of 18 amino acids. J gave up 0 bases and V 0 bases, and 7 bases lay outside the gene matches. CDR3 sequence (DNA): TGCGCCAGCAGCCAAGAAGGGCTAGCGGGGACTAGCACAGATACGCAGTATTTT. The encoded protein is CASSQEGLAGTSTDTQYF.

The chain links TRBV30 to TRBJ1-1; D gene ambiguous. The CDR3 has 12 residues. Germline CDR1 is GTSNPN and CDR2 is SVGIG (reference sequence). Trimming shortened V by 7 bases and J by 1 base, and 10 bases separated the two germline ends. For the CDR3, the DNA is TGTGCCTCTTGGCGGGGGAACACTGAAGCTTTCTTT. This gives the protein CASWRGNTEAFF.

This rearrangement joins TRBV5-4 to TRBJ2-7, with a weak D call TRBD2 (5 bases). The CDR3 is 11 residues long. The germline CDR1 and CDR2 sequences are SGHNT and YYREEE (reference sequence). Trimming pared 0 bases from V and 7 bases from J, leaving 5 bases between. CDR3 residues: CASSLGGEQYF. In DNA, the CDR3 is TGTGCCAGCAGCTTGGGAGGGGAGCAGTACTTC.

The chain joins TRBV2 to TRBJ1-2; 7 bases are a match to TRBD1. The CDR3 runs 13 residues. The V gene's germline CDR1 is SNHLY and CDR2 FYNNEI. J gave up 2 bases and V 7 bases, and 4 bases lay outside the gene matches. CDR3 residues: CASTRTGNYGYTF. DNA of the CDR3: TGTGCCAGCACGCGGACAGGCAACTATGGCTACACCTTC.

The gene calls are TRBV25-1 and TRBJ2-5, with no clear D. CDR1 is MGHDK and CDR2 is SYGVNS in the germline V gene. CDR3 length: 13 amino acids. V was cut by 4 bases and J by 5 bases, with 11 bases left in between. CDR3 sequence (DNA): TGTGCCAGCAGTGGCCCCTTCGGGGAGACCCAGTACTTC. This translates into CASSGPFGETQYF.

This chain links TRBV19 with TRBJ2-7, with D possibly TRBD2 on 6 matching bases. CDR3 length equals 15 residues. Germline V gives CDR1 LNHDA, CDR2 SQIVND (reference sequence). V was cut by 6 bases and J by 1 base, with 16 bases left in between. CDR3 sequence reads: CASRVQEGRSYEQYF. CDR3 bases: TGTGCCAGTAGGGTCCAGGAGGGGAGATCCTACGAGCAGTACTTC.

The gene calls are TRBV4-1 and TRBJ2-6, with D maybe TRBD2 (6 bases). Trimming left V 1 base short and J 4 bases short, with 17 bases between. The CDR3 spans 18 residues. The germline CDR1 and CDR2 sequences are MGHRA and YSYEKL. The CDR3 here is CASSQVARRVVGANVLTF. The CDR3, as DNA: TGCGCCAGCAGCCAAGTGGCGAGGAGGGTGGTAGGGGCCAACGTCCTGACTTTC.

This rearrangement joins TRBV4-1 to TRBJ2-7; D might be TRBD2 (5 bases). The CDR3 totals 16 residues. Trimming removed 1 base from V and 4 bases from J, with 17 bases in between. Germline CDR1 is MGHRA and CDR2 is YSYEKL. The CDR3 sequence is CASSQGSAGKDYEQYF. For the CDR3, the DNA is TGCGCCAGCAGCCAAGGCTCGGCGGGTAAGGATTACGAGCAGTACTTC.

This CDR3 reads CATSSNRGLVGELFF. In DNA, the CDR3 is TGTGCCACCAGCAGCAACAGGGGGCTAGTCGGGGAGCTGTTTTTT. The chain is built from TRBV15 and TRBJ2-2, with 9 positions matching TRBD1. This CDR3 has 15 residues. J gave up 7 bases and V 3 bases, and 6 bases lay outside the gene matches. Germline V gives CDR1 LNHNV, CDR2 YYDKDF (reference sequence).

The V gene is TRBV25-1, the J gene TRBJ1-1; TRBD1 matches 10 bases. Germline V CDR1 and CDR2: MGHDK, SYGVNS. The J segment lost 5 bases and the V segment lost 4 bases, leaving 7 bases of the junction unmatched. The CDR3 contains 15 residues. CDR3 in DNA: TGTGCCAGCAGTGGGGGACAGGGGTCAGGGACTGAAGCTTTCTTT. Translating it yields CASSGGQGSGTEAFF.

The CDR3 region is CASRAYNQPQHF. Written as DNA, the CDR3 is TGTGCCAGTAGGGCTTACAATCAGCCCCAGCATTTT. V usage is TRBV19 and J usage is TRBJ1-5; D ambiguous. Germline CDR1 LNHDA, CDR2 SQIVND (reference sequence). The CDR3 has 12 residues. Trimming cost V 6 bases and J 3 bases, with 6 bases left between them.

This clone has only a few counts. This chain joins TRBV11-2 and TRBJ1-2; D call uncertain. The V gene's germline CDR1 is SGHAT and CDR2 FQNNGV. The CDR3 contains 13 residues. Trimming pared 0 bases from V and 6 bases from J, leaving 8 bases between. The CDR3 sequence: CASSLDLGDGYTF. CDR3 nucleotide sequence: TGTGCCAGCAGCTTAGATCTTGGAGATGGCTACACCTTC.

This chain links TRBV5-4 with TRBJ1-2; D remains unclear. The germline gives CDR1 SGHNT, CDR2 YYREEE (reference sequence). The V and J ends lost 4 bases and 0 bases respectively, with 10 bases between them. This CDR3 region has 14 residues. In DNA form, the CDR3 reads TGTGCCAGCAGCATCCCGGGAGCTAACTATGGCTACACCTTC. Translating it yields CASSIPGANYGYTF.

The V gene is TRBV4-1, the J gene TRBJ2-4; 9 bases match TRBD1. Germline lookup yields CDR1 MGHRA and CDR2 YSYEKL. CDR3 length equals 15 residues. V lost 4 bases and J lost 3; bases outside the gene matches: 4. CDR3 amino acids: CASSLDRGGKNIQYF. The DNA of the CDR3 is TGCGCCAGCAGCCTGGACAGGGGTGGCAAAAACATTCAGTACTTC.

The chain carries TRBV4-2 and TRBJ1-2, with D perhaps matching TRBD1 (6 bases). CDR1 LGHNA and CDR2 YNFKEQ come from the germline V gene. The V gene lost 1 base and the J gene lost 8 bases, with 11 bases spanning the gap. The CDR3 extends over 13 amino acids. CDR3 sequence (DNA): TGTGCCAGCAGCCAAGTGCAGGGGAGCGGCTACACCTTC. Translated, it gives CASSQVQGSGYTF.

This clone was seen a handful of times. The V gene is TRBV7-9, the J gene TRBJ1-2; D is perhaps TRBD1 (6 bases). Germline CDR1 and CDR2: SEHNR and FQNEAQ (reference sequence). The V gene lost 5 bases and the J gene lost 4 bases, with 11 bases spanning the gap. The CDR3 consists of 13 residues. This CDR3 is CASSAQGRYGYTF. CDR3 DNA: TGTGCCAGCAGCGCCCAGGGGCGCTATGGCTACACCTTC.

The J gene is TRBJ2-2, the V gene TRBV7-2, with 12 nucleotides matching TRBD1. The germline V gene has CDR1 SGHTA and CDR2 FQGNSA. Losses at the gene ends were 5 bases for V and 5 bases for J; bases not matched to a gene: 6. The CDR3 sequence is 16 residues long. CDR3 in amino acids: CASSRDRGRRTGELFF. In DNA form, the CDR3 reads TGTGCCAGCAGCCGGGACAGGGGGCGCCGAACCGGGGAGCTGTTTTTT.

The chain recombines TRBV9 with TRBJ2-7; possible D gene TRBD1, 5 bases. From germline, CDR1 is SGDLS and CDR2 YYNGEE. V was clipped by 0 bases and J by 5 bases, with 9 bases between them. The CDR3 extends over 13 amino acids. CDR3 sequence reads: CASSVGVRDEQYF. The CDR3 coding sequence is TGTGCCAGCAGCGTAGGGGTCAGGGACGAGCAGTACTTC.

The DNA for the CDR3 is TGTGCCACTTCGGGACAGACTATATTCTATGGCTACACCTTC. The encoded protein is CATSGQTIFYGYTF. The V gene is TRBV6-1, the J gene TRBJ1-2, with 7 bases lining up with TRBD1. Germline V lookup: CDR1 MNHNS, CDR2 SASEGT. This CDR3 has 14 residues. With 10 bases clipped from V and 4 bases from J, the junction kept 12 bases outside the gene matches.

The V and J genes are TRBV9 and TRBJ1-2, with D possibly matching TRBD1 (6 bases). Germline CDR1 reads SGDLS; CDR2 reads YYNGEE. The CDR3 totals 13 residues. The V end lost 4 bases, the J end lost 6 bases, and 13 bases lay between the germline ends. CDR3 residues: CASSPQGYDGYTF. The CDR3 DNA reads as TGTGCCAGCAGCCCCCAGGGGTACGATGGCTACACCTTC.

The chain is built from TRBV18 and TRBJ2-5; 13 nucleotides agree with TRBD2. The CDR3 loop spans 17 amino acids. Germline trimming cut 6 bases from V and 2 bases from J; bases unmatched to any gene: 9. The germline gives CDR1 KGHSH, CDR2 LQKENI. The CDR3 nucleotides are TGTGCCAGCTCGCGGTCGACTAGCGGGGGGAAACAAGAGACCCAGTACTTC. Its protein is CASSRSTSGGKQETQYF.

V is TRBV7-3 and J is TRBJ1-5; perhaps TRBD1 as D (5 bases). Germline CDR1 and CDR2: SGHTA and FQGTGA. This CDR3 is built from 14 residues. Trimming left V 2 bases short and J 9 bases short, with 14 bases between. The CDR3 here is CASSLDGRAMPQHF. For the CDR3, the DNA is TGTGCCAGCAGCTTAGATGGCAGGGCGATGCCCCAGCATTTT.

The CDR3 spells CASRRPTSTDTQYF. The DNA of the CDR3 is TGTGCCAGCAGGCGTCCGACTAGCACAGATACGCAGTATTTT. The rearrangement joins TRBV6-6 to TRBJ2-3; D not certain. The CDR3 runs to 14 residues. The V end lost 6 bases, the J end lost 0 bases, and 10 bases lay between the germline ends. Germline values: CDR1 MNHNY, CDR2 SVGAGI (reference sequence).

The CDR3 DNA follows: TGTGCCAGCAGCCGCCCGTCACAGGGAATCGGGTACCAAGAGACCCAGTACTTC. This sequence encodes CASSRPSQGIGYQETQYF. V and J are TRBV5-4 and TRBJ2-5, with D possibly matching TRBD1 (6 bases). The V end lost 4 bases, the J end lost 0 bases, and 22 bases lay between the germline ends. The germline V gene has CDR1 SGHNT and CDR2 YYREEE (reference sequence). CDR3 size: 18 residues.

The chain uses TRBV6-1 and TRBJ1-1, with 8 bases lining up with TRBD1. V was clipped by 4 bases and J by 1 base; unmatched bases: 2. Germline values: CDR1 MNHNS, CDR2 SASEGT. The CDR3 loop spans 14 amino acids. The CDR3 sequence is CASSGQGTNTEAFF. CDR3 bases: TGTGCCAGCAGTGGACAGGGGACGAACACTGAAGCTTTCTTT.

The J gene is TRBJ2-5, the V gene TRBV21-1; TRBD1 was called by the table and not checked on the DNA. TRBV21-1 is flagged as a pseudogene. This CDR3 contains 14 residues. CDR3 amino acids: CASSKAETGPTQYF. The DNA of the CDR3 is TGTGCCAGCAGCAAAGCCGAGACAGGCCCGACCCAGTACTTC.

V gene TRBV19 combines with J gene TRBJ1-4; 9 positions agree with TRBD1. After removal of 7 bases from V and 7 bases from J, the junction contained 10 bases not matched to a gene. Germline V gene data show CDR1 as LNHDA and CDR2 as SQIVND (reference sequence). The CDR3 is made up of 15 amino acids. The CDR3, as DNA: TGTGCCAGTAAGACCAGGACAGGGGATGTTGAAAAACTGTTTTTT. Amino acid sequence: CASKTRTGDVEKLFF.

This clone was detected only once. The V gene is TRBV2, the J gene TRBJ2-1; 13 positions match TRBD2. Germline trimming cut 7 bases from V and 0 bases from J; bases unmatched to any gene: 9. The germline CDR1 and CDR2 sequences are SNHLY and FYNNEI. This CDR3 comprises 18 residues. CDR3 sequence: CASNPGLAGLSSYNEQFF. The CDR3 bases are TGTGCCAGCAACCCGGGACTAGCGGGGTTGAGCTCCTACAATGAGCAGTTCTTC. The full variable domain, rest sourced from reference TRBV2 and TRBJ2-1, is EPEVTQTPSHQVTQMGQEVILRCVPISNHLYFYWYRQILGQKVEFLVSFYNNEISEKSEIFDDQFSVERPDGSNFTLKIRSTKLEDSAMYFCASNPGLAGLSSYNEQFFGPGTRLTVL.